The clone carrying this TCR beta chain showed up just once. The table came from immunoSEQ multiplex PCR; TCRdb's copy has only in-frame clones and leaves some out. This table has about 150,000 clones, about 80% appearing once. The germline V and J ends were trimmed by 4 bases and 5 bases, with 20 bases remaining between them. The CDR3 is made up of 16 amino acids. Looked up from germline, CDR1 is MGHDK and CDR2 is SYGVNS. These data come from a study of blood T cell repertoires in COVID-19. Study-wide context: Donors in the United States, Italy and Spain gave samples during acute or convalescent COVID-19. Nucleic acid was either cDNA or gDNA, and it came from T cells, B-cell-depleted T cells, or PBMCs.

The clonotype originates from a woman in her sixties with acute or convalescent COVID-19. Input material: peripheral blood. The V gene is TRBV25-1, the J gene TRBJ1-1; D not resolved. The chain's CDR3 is CASSAGNRRYRTEAFF. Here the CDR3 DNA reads TGTGCCAGCAGTGCGGGTAACCGCCGCTATCGGACTGAAGCTTTCTTT.